This TCR beta chain is drawn from a study of OX40 agonist ivuxolimab in advanced cancers. Whole-study context: Patients were given ivuxolimab, an antibody that agonizes OX40 (CD134). General study points: Compared with CD4+, CD8+ T cells on average had more expanded clones. Expanded peripheral T-cell antigen specificity went undetermined.

Method: immunoSEQ multiplex PCR; TCRdb's copy keeps in-frame clones and lacks some. The sample lists 60,000 to 85,000 clones, approximately 89% seen once, with over 2.5% in the top ten. Trimming removed 4 bases at V and 0 bases at J, with 13 bases between. The length of the CDR3 is 16 residues. Germline values: CDR1 SEHNR, CDR2 FQNEAQ (reference sequence). This clone came up a few times. Its specificity is unknown. The timepoints at which blood was sampled were baseline, cycle 4 day 1, and cycle 7 day 1. The J gene is TRBJ1-5, the V gene TRBV7-9, with D maybe TRBD1 (5 bases). The TCR was taken from an adult with an advanced solid tumor such as melanoma, head and neck, liver or kidney cancer. This specimen was CD4+ or CD8+ T cells sorted from blood, taken in a trial of the OX40 agonist ivuxolimab. In DNA, the CDR3 is TGTGCCAGCAGCTCCCCCGGGGGGAATAGCAATCAGCCCCAGCATTTT. Its protein is CASSSPGGNSNQPQHF. The variable domain in full, with the rest retrieved from reference TRBV7-9 and TRBJ1-5, is DTGVSQNPRHKITKRGQNVTFRCDPISEHNRLYWYRQTLGQGPEFLTYFQNEAQLEKSRLLSDRFSAERPKGSFSTLEIQRTEQGDSAMYLCASSSPGGNSNQPQHFGDGTRLSIL.